The present T cell receptor (beta chain) was sequenced within a study of T-cell reconstitution after alpha-beta-depleted transplantation in children. This clonotype was picked up a small number of times. Its specificity is unknown. V trimming: 9 bases; J trimming: 6 bases; junction bases outside the gene matches: 15. From germline, CDR1 is MNHNS and CDR2 SASEGT. The CDR3 loop spans 17 amino acids. Unique molecular identifiers were used to barcode this TCRbeta library. TCRdb re-called the PCR reads through MiXCR, storing one row per CDR3 protein. The data contain fewer than 400,000 distinct CDR3 sequences, 20% to 30% of them singletons. Findings of the study overall: Surviving recipient T cells and thymic progenitors produced the high day-60 TCRbeta diversity seen in some patients. By about two months after transplant, alpha-beta T cells reportedly arose from several hundred graft clones that had expanded. Newly produced T cells mostly accounted for T-cell counts and diversity one year post-transplant.

The sample consisted of PBMCs, mostly from graft donor cells, taken 180 days after TCRalphabeta/CD19-depleted stem cell transplant. The receptor comes from a male patient younger than 18 who had a stem cell transplant for acute lymphoblastic leukemia, so the T cells may come from the graft donor. This chain connects TRBV6-1 to TRBJ2-1; 12 bases agree with TRBD2. The CDR3 sequence is CASESLGLAGGGNEQFF. Here the CDR3 DNA reads TGTGCCAGTGAATCCCTGGGGCTAGCGGGAGGGGGCAATGAGCAGTTCTTC.